Included here is one T cell receptor (beta chain) sequence, with context. Its antigen is still unknown. No much larger clonotype is one base removed from it; base qualities were not supplied. The V end loses 6 bases and the J end loses 0 bases, and a stretch of 17 bases separates them. From the cysteine up to the phenylalanine, the CDR3 has a length of 16 residues. The sequence is cut down to CDR3 DNA, 48 bases in frame from base 1. CDR1 and CDR2 (MNHEY, SVGEGT) derive from the germline V gene. This sample is drawn from a study of blood T cell repertoires in COVID-19 (dated by TCRdb to 2020 to 2022). Background on the whole study: Samples covering the acute and convalescent phases of COVID-19 were provided by collaborators in the United States, Italy and Spain. The material from the prospective study consisted of cDNA or gDNA derived from T cells, B-cell-depleted T cells, or PBMCs. Deeply sampled blood TCRbeta repertoires from subjects exposed to, actively infected with, or recovered from COVID-19 were included in the dataset. The repertoires were made available in a free public database intended to serve as a resource for research on the immune response to SARS-CoV-2. The samples were drawn from the first 160 participants of the ongoing ImmuneRACE study and from under 1,500 subjects provided by 6 global collaborators. Sample metadata almost always included a de-identified subject ID, COVID-19 status, age in years and sex. Where available, HLA class I and class II types were obtained from metadata supplied by the sample provider rather than from assay-based typing. The investigation overall reported the following: How much clinical and demographic metadata was included differed by source and by participant, and the metadata was provided uncurated.

The immunoSEQ Assay, a bias-controlled multiplex PCR, was used to amplify TCRbeta CDR3 regions from genomic DNA. The published analysis was carried out like this. Within the assay, amplification of reference gene primers was used to estimate how many nucleated cells each sample contained. To quantify the absolute abundance of each unique TCRbeta CDR3 rearrangement, sequence reads were collapsed and filtered. For each sample, productive Simpson clonality was calculated as the square root of Simpson's diversity index over productive rearrangements. TCRdb retrieved this table from immuneACCESS and kept in-frame rearrangements only. Not all clones are present; in checked studies, unresolved V genes account for under half, and no reason is known for the remainder. Clone size and the V and J calls come from that table; the DNA yielded D and trimming. The sample table contains some 50,000 clones; only one count was recorded for over 80% of them. About 3.2% of the sample goes to the ten largest clones.

Each collaborating institution followed its own protocols to collect whole blood in K2EDTA tubes. Collaborator samples were shipped for TCRbeta analysis as frozen whole blood, isolated PBMCs, or DNA extracted from either sample type. The chain joins TRBV6-2 or TRBV6-3 to TRBJ2-5, and possibly TRBD2, on 6 matching bases. The sample was peripheral blood. The TCR sequence derives from a human donor in a cohort sampled during active COVID-19. The CDR3 loop reads CASSHSGLLYQETQYF. The nucleotides are TGTGCCAGCAGCCACTCGGGACTCCTGTACCAAGAGACCCAGTACTTC.